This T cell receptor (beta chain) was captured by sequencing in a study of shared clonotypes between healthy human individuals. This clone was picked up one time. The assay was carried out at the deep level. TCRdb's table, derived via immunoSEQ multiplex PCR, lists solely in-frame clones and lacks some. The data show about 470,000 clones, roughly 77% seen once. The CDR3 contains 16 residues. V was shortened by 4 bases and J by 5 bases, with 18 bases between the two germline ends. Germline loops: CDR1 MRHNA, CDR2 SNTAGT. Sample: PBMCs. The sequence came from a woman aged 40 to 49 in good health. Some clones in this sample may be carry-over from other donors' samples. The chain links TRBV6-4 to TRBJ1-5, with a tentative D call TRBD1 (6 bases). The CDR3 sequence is CASSGHKPEGDQPQHF. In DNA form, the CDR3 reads TGTGCCAGCAGTGGGCACAAACCCGAGGGGGATCAGCCCCAGCATTTT.